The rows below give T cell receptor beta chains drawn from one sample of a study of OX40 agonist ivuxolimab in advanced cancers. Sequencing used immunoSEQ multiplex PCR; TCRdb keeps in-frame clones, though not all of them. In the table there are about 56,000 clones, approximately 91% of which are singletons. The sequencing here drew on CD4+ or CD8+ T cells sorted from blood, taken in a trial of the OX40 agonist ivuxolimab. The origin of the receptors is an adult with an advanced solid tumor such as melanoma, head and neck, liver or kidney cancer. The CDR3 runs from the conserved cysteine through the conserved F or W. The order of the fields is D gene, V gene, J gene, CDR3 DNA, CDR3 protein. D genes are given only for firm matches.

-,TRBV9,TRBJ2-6,TGTGCCAGCAGCGTAGGCAGCTCTGGGGCCAACGTCCTGACTTTC,CASSVGSSGANVLTF
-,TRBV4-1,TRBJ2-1,TGCGCCAGCGGGCGGGGAGGAGCGAACAATGAGCAGTTCTTC,CASGRGGANNEQFF
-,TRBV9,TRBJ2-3,TGTGCCAGCAGCGTAGACGGAAACACAGATACGCAGTATTTT,CASSVDGNTDTQYF
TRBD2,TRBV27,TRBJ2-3,TGTGCCAGCAGTTTATACCGAGGACTAGCGGGACCTACAGATACGCAGTATTTT,CASSLYRGLAGPTDTQYF
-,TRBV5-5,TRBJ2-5,TGTGCCAGCACCTTGGGCGAGCTACAAGAGACCCAGTACTTC,CASTLGELQETQYF
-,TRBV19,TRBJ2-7,TGTGCCAGTAGTATAGAGATCGCCTACGAGCAGTACTTC,CASSIEIAYEQYF
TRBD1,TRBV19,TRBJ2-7,TGTGCCAGTAGTCAAGGACAGGGCGAGCAGTACTTC,CASSQGQGEQYF
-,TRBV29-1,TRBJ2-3,TGCAGCGGCGCAGGGGGCACAGATACGCAGTATTTT,CSGAGGTDTQYF
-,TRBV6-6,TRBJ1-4,TGTGCCAGCAGATTAGGGGGTGGGGAAAAACTGTTTTTT,CASRLGGGEKLFF
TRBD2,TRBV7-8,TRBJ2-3,TGTGCCAGCAGCTTTAGCGGGAGAGGCACAGATACGCAGTATTTT,CASSFSGRGTDTQYF
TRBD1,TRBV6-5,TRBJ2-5,TGTGCCAGCAGAGAACAGGGGGCCGGGGAGACCCAGTACTTC,CASREQGAGETQYF
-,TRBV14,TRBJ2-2,TGTGCCAGCAGCCACTCAGGGGACACCGGGGAGCTGTTTTTT,CASSHSGDTGELFF